The 5 T cell receptor beta chains below come from one sample, sequenced in a study of T cells in Graves' hyperthyroidism and ophthalmopathy. What was amplified from RNA transcripts were TCR beta CDR3 regions. During a first-round RT-PCR of the TCR CDR3, the HTBI primer set was used. TCRdb re-called the multiplex PCR reads with MiXCR, one entry per CDR3 protein. The profile shows 600,000 or so distinct CDR3 sequences, around 45% of them singletons. The sequencing input was peripheral blood or thyroid tissue (not recorded which). The receptors derive from a woman between 18 and 30 years old with Graves' hyperthyroidism.

This clonotype was seen only once. The chain carries TRBV29-1 and TRBJ2-5, with unresolved D. V shed 7 bases and J shed 4 bases, with 7 bases lying between them. CDR1 and CDR2 from the germline V gene are SQVTM and ANQGSEA. CDR3 length: 10 amino acids. CDR3 DNA sequence: TGCAGCGGAGTTGGAGAGACCCAGTACTTC. Its protein product is CSGVGETQYF. Full variable domain (rest looked up from reference TRBV29-1 and TRBJ2-5): SAVISQKPSRDICQRGTSLTIQCQVDSQVTMMFWYRQQPGQSLTLIATANQGSEATYESGFVIDKFPISRPNLTFSTLTVSNMSPEDSSIYLCSGVGETQYFGPGTRLLVL.

This clonotype was found many times. Here the CDR3 reads CASSSSGNQPQHF. As DNA, the CDR3 is TGTGCCAGCAGCTCAAGTGGCAATCAGCCCCAGCATTTT. The V gene is TRBV7-3, the J gene TRBJ1-5, with no clear D. Trimming cost V 4 bases and J 2 bases, with 6 bases left between them. The CDR3 runs 13 residues. Germline CDR1 is SGHTA and CDR2 is FQGTGA.

The chain links TRBV20-1 to TRBJ2-7; D is uncertain. CDR3 length: 14 residues. V was cut by 0 bases and J by 2 bases, with 11 bases left in between. Germline values: CDR1 DFQATT, CDR2 SNEGSKA (reference sequence). CDR3 in DNA: TGCAGTGCTAGAGACTTGACACAGACCTACGAGCAGTACTTC. Amino acids: CSARDLTQTYEQYF.

The chain is built from TRBV7-9 and TRBJ1-4; D is uncertain. The CDR3 totals 13 residues. Germline assignment: CDR1 SEHNR and CDR2 FQNEAQ (reference sequence). Deletions cut 6 bases from V and 10 bases from J, with 15 bases between. The CDR3 DNA reads as TGTGCCAGCAGTTCTGCACCTTCCAGAAAACTGTTTTTT. Translating gives CASSSAPSRKLFF.

The V gene is TRBV15, the J gene TRBJ2-2; 7 bases match TRBD2. J was trimmed by 7 bases and V by 7 bases; bases with no gene match: 12. The CDR3 contains 15 residues. Per the germline V gene, CDR1 is LNHNV and CDR2 is YYDKDF (reference sequence). The CDR3 loop reads CATKFGGRAGGELFF. The CDR3 DNA reads TGTGCCACCAAGTTCGGTGGGAGGGCTGGCGGGGAGCTGTTTTTT. Together with reference TRBV15 and TRBJ2-2, the CDR3 gives the full variable domain: DAMVIQNPRYQVTQFGKPVTLSCSQTLNHNVMYWYQQKSSQAPKLLFHYYDKDFNNEADTPDNFQSRRPNTSFCFLDIRSPGLGDTAMYLCATKFGGRAGGELFFGEGSRLTVL.